This record looks at one T cell receptor beta chain sequence and its context. Its antigen remains unknown. Germline V gene data show CDR1 as WSHSY and CDR2 as SAAADI. V was clipped by 9 bases and J by 1 base, with 15 bases between them. The length of the CDR3 is 14 residues. This specimen belongs to a study of T cells in Graves' hyperthyroidism and ophthalmopathy. Overall study findings and caveats: The blood repertoire included most of the expanded thyroid clonotypes above 0.001.

The TCR beta CDR3 regions underwent amplification using RNA transcripts as the source. In the first-round RT-PCR of the TCR CDR3, the HTBI primer set was used. TCRdb recomputed calls from the multiplex PCR reads with MiXCR, one row per CDR3 protein. The table includes around 440,000 distinct CDR3 sequences, about a sixth detected once. Diagnoses used clinical symptoms, serum thyroxine and TRAb, thyroid ultrasound and orbital computed tomography. The sequence was obtained from a woman aged 18-29 years with Graves' hyperthyroidism. The sequenced sample consisted of blood. The V and J genes are TRBV10-2 and TRBJ1-1; D gene unclear. This CDR3 reads CASKPVWGNTEAFF. The CDR3 coding sequence is TGCGCCAGTAAACCGGTGTGGGGGAACACTGAAGCTTTCTTT.